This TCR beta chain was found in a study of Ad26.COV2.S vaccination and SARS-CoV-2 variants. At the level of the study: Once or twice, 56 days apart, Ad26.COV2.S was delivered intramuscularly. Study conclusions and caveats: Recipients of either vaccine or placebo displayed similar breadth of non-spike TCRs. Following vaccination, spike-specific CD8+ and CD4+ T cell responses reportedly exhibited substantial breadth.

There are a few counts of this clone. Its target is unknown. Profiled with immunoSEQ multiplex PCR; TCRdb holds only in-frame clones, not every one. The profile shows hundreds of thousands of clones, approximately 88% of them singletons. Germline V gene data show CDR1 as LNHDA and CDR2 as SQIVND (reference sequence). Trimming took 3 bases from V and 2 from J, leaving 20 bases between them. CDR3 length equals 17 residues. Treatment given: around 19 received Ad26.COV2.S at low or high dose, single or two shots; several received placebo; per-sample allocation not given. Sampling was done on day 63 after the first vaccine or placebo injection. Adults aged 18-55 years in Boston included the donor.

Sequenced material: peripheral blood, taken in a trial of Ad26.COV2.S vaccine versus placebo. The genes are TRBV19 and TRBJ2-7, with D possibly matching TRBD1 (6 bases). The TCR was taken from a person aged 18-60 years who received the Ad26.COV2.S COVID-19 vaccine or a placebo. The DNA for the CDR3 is TGTGCCAGTAGTATCCGGCCGACGGGTAGGGGGACCTACGAGCAGTACTTC. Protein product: CASSIRPTGRGTYEQYF.